A single sample gave rise to the 28 T cell receptor beta chains below, sequenced in a study of T cells in Graves' hyperthyroidism and ophthalmopathy. Amplified regions were TCR beta CDR3 sequences from RNA transcripts. First-round RT-PCR with HTBI primers amplified the TCR CDR3 region. TCRdb ran MiXCR on the multiplex PCR reads and lists one entry per CDR3 protein. The top ten hold 25% to 35% of the sample, which has 500,000 or so distinct CDR3 sequences, around 15% seen once. What was sequenced was blood. These receptors all come from a woman younger than 45 with Graves' ophthalmopathy.

In its sample, this clonotype was seen many times. This chain joins TRBV28 and TRBJ2-5; 9 bases line up with TRBD1. This CDR3 region has 15 residues. J lost 4 bases, V lost 5 bases, and 8 bases had no gene match. The V gene's germline CDR1 is MDHEN and CDR2 SYDVKM. The CDR3 DNA follows: TGTGCCAGCAGTCCCCCGGGACAGGGTGGAGAGACCCAGTACTTC. Translated: CASSPPGQGGETQYF.

Many counts were recorded for this clonotype. The gene calls are TRBV5-1 and TRBJ2-3; no reliable D call. The CDR3 is made up of 14 amino acids. Germline CDR1 SGHRS, CDR2 YFSETQ. Trimming shortened V by 0 bases and J by 4 bases, and 9 bases separated the two germline ends. CDR3 bases: TGCGCCAGCAGCTTGGCGCTGGCCCCAGATACGCAGTATTTT. Translated, it gives CASSLALAPDTQYF.

The chain couples TRBV20-1 to TRBJ2-4; D possibly uses TRBD1 or TRBD2 (5 bases each). Germline-derived CDR1 and CDR2 are DFQATT and SNEGSKA (reference sequence). V was pared by 3 bases and J by 9 bases, with 12 bases between. The CDR3 is made up of 12 amino acids. Here the CDR3 reads CSASQGDGIQYF. In DNA form, the CDR3 reads TGCAGTGCTAGCCAGGGAGACGGCATTCAGTACTTC.

This clonotype was found a few times. The chain carries TRBV4-3 and TRBJ2-1; D is perhaps TRBD2 (5 bases). Germline CDR1 is LGHNA and CDR2 is YSLEER. V dropped 1 base and J dropped 6 bases, with 16 bases sitting between them. This CDR3 has 16 amino acids. CDR3 nucleotide sequence: TGCGCCAGCAGCCAAGGATGGTGGGAGATGAGCAATGAGCAGTTCTTC. Protein sequence: CASSQGWWEMSNEQFF.

There are many counts of this clonotype. The chain is built from TRBV28 and TRBJ1-5, with 8 bases matching TRBD1. Germline CDR1 MDHEN, CDR2 SYDVKM. This CDR3 comprises 15 residues. The junction had 14 bases not matched to a gene; V was cut back by 8 bases and J by 8 bases. This CDR3 is CASLKQGARGEPQHF. As DNA, the CDR3 is TGTGCCAGCCTAAAGCAGGGGGCGCGTGGGGAGCCCCAGCATTTT.

The chain has TRBV2 and TRBJ1-2, with 7 bases lining up with TRBD1. Looked up from germline, CDR1 is SNHLY and CDR2 is FYNNEI. The CDR3 extends over 14 amino acids. Trimming cost V 4 bases and J 6 bases; bases outside gene matches: 8. This CDR3 reads CASSVAVGTDGYTF. The DNA of the CDR3 is TGTGCCAGCAGTGTGGCCGTCGGGACAGATGGCTACACCTTC.

This clonotype was counted only a few times. This may stem from a read error, because a much larger clone lies one nucleotide away. V is TRBV30 and J is TRBJ1-1; D is unresolved. This CDR3 is built from 12 residues. V was pared by 0 bases and J by 5 bases, with 7 bases between. Germline V gene sequence: CDR1 GTSNPN, CDR2 SVGIG (reference sequence). This CDR3 reads CAWSVLETEAFF. In nucleotides, the CDR3 is TGTGCCTGGAGTGTCCTGGAGACTGAAGCTTTCTTT.

The chain employs TRBV10-1 and TRBJ2-1; D gene ambiguous. Trimming stripped 4 bases from V and 1 base from J, with 8 bases between. This CDR3 has 14 amino acids. The germline CDR1 and CDR2 sequences are WNHNN and SYGVQD (reference sequence). CDR3 region: CASSVKRSYNEQFF. The CDR3 nucleotides are TGCGCCAGCAGTGTCAAGCGATCCTACAATGAGCAGTTCTTC.

This clonotype appeared many times. The CDR3 DNA follows: TGTGCCAGCAGCTTAGAGGGGGAGGATACGCAGTATTTT. Protein product: CASSLEGEDTQYF. V is TRBV7-2 and J is TRBJ2-3; D perhaps matches TRBD1 (6 bases). CDR1 and CDR2 from the germline V gene are SGHTA and FQGNSA. Trimming cost V 1 base and J 6 bases, with 8 bases left between them. The CDR3 extends over 13 amino acids.

This chain uses TRBV5-6 with TRBJ2-2, with D perhaps TRBD2 (5 bases). Trimming cost V 4 bases and J 2 bases, with 12 bases left between them. This CDR3 has 15 amino acids. Looked up from germline, CDR1 is SGHDT and CDR2 is YYEEEE. This CDR3 is CASSTGSYNTGELFF. In DNA, the CDR3 is TGTGCCAGCAGCACGGGATCCTACAACACCGGGGAGCTGTTTTTT.

This clonotype showed up many times. The rearrangement joins TRBV12-3 or TRBV12-4 to TRBJ2-1; D is undetermined. The CDR3 is 11 residues long. Trimming took 8 bases from V and 7 from J, leaving 9 bases between them. CDR3 coding DNA: TGTGCCAGCGGGCGTGCAAATGAGCAGTTCTTC. The encoded protein is CASGRANEQFF.

This clonotype has a count of ten or more. The rearrangement uses TRBV5-1 and TRBJ2-1; 10 nucleotides match TRBD2. This CDR3 has 14 amino acids. The ends lost 3 bases at V and 6 bases at J; junction bases unmatched: 3. Germline CDR1 is SGHRS and CDR2 is YFSETQ. For the CDR3, the DNA is TGCGCCAGCAGCTCCGGGACTAGCGCCAATGAGCAGTTCTTC. The encoded protein is CASSSGTSANEQFF.

The chain uses TRBV29-1 and TRBJ2-3, with unresolved D. The CDR3 runs 13 residues. The germline CDR1 and CDR2 sequences are SQVTM and ANQGSEA. Trimming took off 3 bases at V and 5 bases at J, with 12 bases between the two ends. The CDR3 here is CSVDWPLGDTQYF. In DNA, the CDR3 is TGCAGCGTTGATTGGCCCCTCGGAGATACGCAGTATTTT.

The chain joins TRBV14 to TRBJ2-1; 12 bases map to TRBD2. The CDR3 length is 16 residues. Germline values: CDR1 SGHDN, CDR2 FVKESK. J gave up 8 bases and V 1 base, and 6 bases lay outside the gene matches. The chain's CDR3 is CASSQVGLAGYDEQFF. The CDR3 DNA reads TGTGCCAGCAGCCAAGTCGGACTAGCGGGATATGATGAGCAGTTCTTC.

The chain links TRBV24-1 to TRBJ1-1; no definite D call. The germline V gene has CDR1 KGHDR and CDR2 SFDVKD. The CDR3 has 13 amino acids. Deletions cut 12 bases from V and 5 bases from J, with 18 bases between. The CDR3 DNA reads as TGTGCCGCGCGGGAGGGCGAGGATACTGAAGCTTTCTTT. Translation gives CAAREGEDTEAFF.

This clonotype was observed many times. This sequence joins TRBV27 and TRBJ1-1, with 8 bases lining up with TRBD1. The CDR3 is 17 residues long. Trimming took 6 bases from V and 3 from J; bases not matched to a gene: 15. The germline V gene has CDR1 MNHEY and CDR2 SMNVEV (reference sequence). DNA of the CDR3: TGTGCCAGCAGCCAAATATCGACCAGGGGGCTCGACACTGAAGCTTTCTTT. It translates to CASSQISTRGLDTEAFF.

This clonotype was detected many times. The chain has TRBV7-8 and TRBJ1-5, with D hard to call. The V end lost 5 bases, the J end lost 0 bases, and 17 bases lay between the germline ends. The CDR3 runs to 17 residues. Germline assignment: CDR1 SGHVS and CDR2 FQNEAQ. CDR3 sequence (DNA): TGTGCCAGCAGCCCCCCTCTCCGGACTGATAGCAATCAGCCCCAGCATTTT. Its translation: CASSPPLRTDSNQPQHF.

This clonotype was counted ten times or more. V usage is TRBV28 and J usage is TRBJ2-2, with 12 bases aligning to TRBD2. Germline CDR1 MDHEN, CDR2 SYDVKM. Trimming removed 3 bases from V and 5 bases from J; junction bases left unmatched: 7. CDR3 length: 17 amino acids. This chain's CDR3 is CASSFGLAGGPTGELFF. The CDR3 region has the DNA TGTGCCAGCAGTTTCGGTCTAGCGGGAGGGCCGACCGGGGAGCTGTTTTTT.

This clonotype was found many times. This rearrangement joins TRBV7-2 to TRBJ2-7; D may be TRBD1 or TRBD2 (5 bases each). The CDR3 covers 15 residues. Germline V gives CDR1 SGHTA, CDR2 FQGNSA. The V and J ends lost 4 bases and 0 bases respectively, with 13 bases between them. This CDR3 is CASSSSGASSYEQYF. CDR3 bases: TGTGCCAGCAGCTCCTCCGGGGCCAGCTCCTACGAGCAGTACTTC.

The count of this clonotype is one. This may be a read error: a much more frequent sequence differs by one nucleotide. V usage is TRBV13 and J usage is TRBJ2-4; D is perhaps TRBD2 (6 bases). CDR1 is PRHDT, CDR2 FYEKMQ, per germline (reference sequence). This CDR3 region has 15 residues. The CDR3 nucleotides read TGTGCCAGCAGCACGACTAGTTCTGCCAAAAGCATTCAGTACTTC. It encodes CASSTTSSAKSIQYF.

Only a few counts were recorded for this clonotype. The rearrangement joins TRBV15 to TRBJ2-3; D possibly matches TRBD1 or TRBD2 (5 bases each). The V gene lost 3 bases and the J gene lost 4 bases, with 11 bases spanning the gap. Germline loops: CDR1 LNHNV, CDR2 YYDKDF (reference sequence). The CDR3 runs 14 residues. CDR3 residues: CATSRRGTADTQYF. Written as DNA, the CDR3 is TGTGCCACCAGCAGGAGGGGCACTGCAGATACGCAGTATTTT.

This clonotype was seen only a few times. V usage is TRBV27 and J usage is TRBJ1-2, with D hard to call. The CDR3 contains 13 residues. V lost 0 bases to trimming and J lost 4 bases, with 6 bases between them. Germline CDR1 and CDR2: MNHEY and SMNVEV (reference sequence). Written as DNA, the CDR3 is TGTGCCAGCAGTTTATCTCTCCGCTATGGCTACACCTTC. Residues: CASSLSLRYGYTF.

V and J are TRBV5-5 and TRBJ2-5, with 7 bases fitting TRBD2. Germline-derived CDR1 and CDR2 are SGHKS and YYEKEE (reference sequence). The J segment lost 5 bases and the V segment lost 0 bases, leaving 4 bases of the junction unmatched. This CDR3 comprises 14 residues. The CDR3 DNA follows: TGTGCCAGCAGCTTGGGGGGGGGAGTTGAGACCCAGTACTTC. Translating gives CASSLGGGVETQYF.

In this sample, this clonotype turned up a few times. V and J are TRBV14 and TRBJ2-1; D unresolved. This CDR3 is 16 amino acids long. Germline-derived CDR1 and CDR2 are SGHDN and FVKESK. V lost 5 bases, J lost 0 bases, and 14 bases lay in between. This CDR3 reads CASSSLRSSSYNEQFF. DNA of the CDR3: TGTGCCAGCAGCTCCCTCCGCAGTAGCTCCTACAATGAGCAGTTCTTC.

This clonotype was counted a few times. CDR3 protein: CASSLLQREGQFF. The DNA for the CDR3 is TGTGCCAGCAGCCTACTACAGCGGGAGGGGCAGTTCTTC. The chain uses TRBV14 and TRBJ2-1, with TRBD2 matching 10 bases. J lost 12 bases, V lost 4 bases, and 6 bases had no gene match. The CDR3 runs 13 residues. CDR1 is SGHDN and CDR2 is FVKESK in the germline V gene.

The chain employs TRBV2 and TRBJ2-5; D may be TRBD1 (6 bases). V dropped 5 bases and J dropped 13 bases, with 11 bases sitting between them. The germline V gene has CDR1 SNHLY and CDR2 FYNNEI. The CDR3 is 10 residues long. CDR3 loop: CASSPGHLYF. CDR3 coding DNA: TGTGCCAGCAGTCCGGGACACCTGTACTTC.

J is TRBJ2-5 and V is TRBV10-2; no firm D call. V was clipped by 1 base and J by 3 bases, with 6 bases between them. CDR1 WSHSY and CDR2 SAAADI come from the germline V gene. The CDR3 contains 13 residues. The CDR3 nucleotides read TGCGCCAGCAGTGAGTGGCAGAAAGAGACCCAGTACTTC. Translated: CASSEWQKETQYF.

This clonotype was recorded many times. The chain links TRBV28 to TRBJ2-7; the D call may be TRBD1 or TRBD2 (5 bases each). Germline CDR1 MDHEN, CDR2 SYDVKM. Trimming removed 6 bases at V and 3 bases at J, with 18 bases between. The length of the CDR3 is 15 residues. CDR3 bases: TGTGCCAGCAGCCGATTGGGGGATCTGTTCTACGAGCAGTACTTC. Translation gives CASSRLGDLFYEQYF.